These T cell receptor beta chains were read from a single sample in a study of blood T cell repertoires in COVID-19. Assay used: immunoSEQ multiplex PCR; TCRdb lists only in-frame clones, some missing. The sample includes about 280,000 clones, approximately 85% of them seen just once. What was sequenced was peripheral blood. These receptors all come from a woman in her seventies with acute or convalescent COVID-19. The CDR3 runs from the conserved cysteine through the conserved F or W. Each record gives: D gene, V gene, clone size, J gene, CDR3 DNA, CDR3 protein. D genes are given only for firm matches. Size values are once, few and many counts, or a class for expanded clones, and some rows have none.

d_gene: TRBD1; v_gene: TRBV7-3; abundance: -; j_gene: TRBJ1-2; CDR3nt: TGTGCCAGCAGCTTACTCCCCCCGGGACAGAACTATGGCTACACCTTC; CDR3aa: CASSLLPPGQNYGYTF
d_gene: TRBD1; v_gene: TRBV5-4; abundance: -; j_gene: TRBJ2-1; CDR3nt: TGTGCCAGCAGCCGGGACAGGGGAAATGAGCAGTTCTTC; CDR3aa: CASSRDRGNEQFF
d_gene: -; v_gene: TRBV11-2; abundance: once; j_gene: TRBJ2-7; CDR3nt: TGTGCCAGCAGCTGGACAGACTACGAGCAGTACTTC; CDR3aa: CASSWTDYEQYF
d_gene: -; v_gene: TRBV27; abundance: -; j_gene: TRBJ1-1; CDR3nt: TGTGCCAGCAGTTTACGGGGGACGGTTGAAGCTTTCTTT; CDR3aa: CASSLRGTVEAFF
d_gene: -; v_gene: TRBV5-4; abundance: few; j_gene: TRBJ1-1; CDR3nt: TGTGCCAGCAGCTGGTCGGGAGGTAGGACTGAAGCTTTCTTT; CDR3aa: CASSWSGGRTEAFF
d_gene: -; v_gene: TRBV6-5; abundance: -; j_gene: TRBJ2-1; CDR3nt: TGTGCCAGCAGACGGGACTCCTCCAATGAGCAGTTCTTC; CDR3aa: CASRRDSSNEQFF
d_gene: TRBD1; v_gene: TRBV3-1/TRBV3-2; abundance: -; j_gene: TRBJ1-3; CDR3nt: TGTGCCAGCGGTACAGGGGCGGGAAACACCATATATTTT; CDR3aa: CASGTGAGNTIYF
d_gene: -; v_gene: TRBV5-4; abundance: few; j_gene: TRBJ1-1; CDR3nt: TGTGCCAGCAGCTTGCGAACCAGGGCGAACACTGAAGCTTTCTTT; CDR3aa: CASSLRTRANTEAFF
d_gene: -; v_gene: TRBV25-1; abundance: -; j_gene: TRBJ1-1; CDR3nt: TGTGCCAGCAGAGATGCAGGGGACGCTGAAGCTTTCTTT; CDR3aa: CASRDAGDAEAFF
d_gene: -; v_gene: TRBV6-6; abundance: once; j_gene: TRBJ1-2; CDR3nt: TGTGCCACCTCGGGGGACTATGGCTACACCTTC; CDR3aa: CATSGDYGYTF
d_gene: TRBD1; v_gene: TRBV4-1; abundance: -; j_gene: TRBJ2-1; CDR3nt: TGCGCCAGCAGCCCTTATCGGACAGGGGGAAGGAATGAGCAGTTCTTC; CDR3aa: CASSPYRTGGRNEQFF
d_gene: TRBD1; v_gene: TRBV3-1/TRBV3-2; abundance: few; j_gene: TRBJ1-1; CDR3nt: TGTGCCAGCAGCCTTAAGGGGGCATACACTGAAGCTTTCTTT; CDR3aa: CASSLKGAYTEAFF
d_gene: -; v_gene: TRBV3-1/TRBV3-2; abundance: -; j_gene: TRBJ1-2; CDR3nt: TGTGCCAGCAGCCAAGTAGCTAGCTACTTCTACACCTTC; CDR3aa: CASSQVASYFYTF
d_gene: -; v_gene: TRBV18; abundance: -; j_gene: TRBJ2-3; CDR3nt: TGTGCCAGCTCACCCCAGGCGGGGGCGGCCACAGATACGCAGTATTTT; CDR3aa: CASSPQAGAATDTQYF
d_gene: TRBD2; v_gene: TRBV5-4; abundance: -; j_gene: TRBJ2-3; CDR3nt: TGTGCCAGCAGCTTGGGACGCGGGGGGAATGCAGATACGCAGTATTTT; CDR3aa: CASSLGRGGNADTQYF
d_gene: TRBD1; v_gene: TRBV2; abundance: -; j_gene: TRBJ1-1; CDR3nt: TGTGCCAGTTTCCCATCGGGACAGGGGGCAAAAGGCACTGAAGCTTTCTTT; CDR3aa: CASFPSGQGAKGTEAFF
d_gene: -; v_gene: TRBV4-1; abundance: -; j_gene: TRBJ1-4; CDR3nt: TGCGCCAGCAGGCCTAACCGGGGACTAGAAAAACTGTTTTTT; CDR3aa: CASRPNRGLEKLFF
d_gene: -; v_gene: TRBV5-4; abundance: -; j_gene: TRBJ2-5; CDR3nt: TGTGCCAGCAGCTCGGACAGAAAAGTTAAAGGGACCCAGTACTTC; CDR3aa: CASSSDRKVKGTQYF
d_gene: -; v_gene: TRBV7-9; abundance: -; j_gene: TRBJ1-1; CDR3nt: TGTGCCAGCAGCCCGCCGGGGGTCGGGAACACTGAAGCTTTCTTT; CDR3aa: CASSPPGVGNTEAFF
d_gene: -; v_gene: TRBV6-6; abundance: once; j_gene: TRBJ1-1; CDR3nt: TGTGCCAGCACGGCAGGGATCACTGAAGCTTTCTTT; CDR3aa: CASTAGITEAFF
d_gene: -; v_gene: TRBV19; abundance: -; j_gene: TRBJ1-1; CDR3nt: TGTGCCAGTAGTATTACGGGGGGAACCACTGAAGCTTTCTTT; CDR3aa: CASSITGGTTEAFF
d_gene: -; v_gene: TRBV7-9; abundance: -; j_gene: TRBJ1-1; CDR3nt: TGTGCCAGCAGCCCCGGGTCTCTCACACCAGACGCTTTCTTT; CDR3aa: CASSPGSLTPDAFF
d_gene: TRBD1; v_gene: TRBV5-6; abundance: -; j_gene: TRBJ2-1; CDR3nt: TGTGCCAGCAGCTTTTTAGTAACAGGGGATCACAATGAGCAGTTCTTC; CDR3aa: CASSFLVTGDHNEQFF
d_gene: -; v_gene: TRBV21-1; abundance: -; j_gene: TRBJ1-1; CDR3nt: TGTGCCAGCAGCAAAGTAGGAACAGCCCACACTGAAGCTTTCTTT; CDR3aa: CASSKVGTAHTEAFF
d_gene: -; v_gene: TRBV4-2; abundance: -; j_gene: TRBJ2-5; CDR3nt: TGTGCCAGCAGCCAAGATCTAACTCTCGAGGAGGGAGAGACCCAGTACTTC; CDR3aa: CASSQDLTLEEGETQYF
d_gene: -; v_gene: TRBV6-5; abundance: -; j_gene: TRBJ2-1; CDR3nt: TGTGCCAGCAGCCGGGGGAAGGTTGTAAATGAGCAGTTCTTC; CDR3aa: CASSRGKVVNEQFF
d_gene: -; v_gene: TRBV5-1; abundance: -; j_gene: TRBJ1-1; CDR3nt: TGCGCCAGCAGCTTGGGGGCGGGGAACACTGAAGCTTTCTTT; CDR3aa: CASSLGAGNTEAFF
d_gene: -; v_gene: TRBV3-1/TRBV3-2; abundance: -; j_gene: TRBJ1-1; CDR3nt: TGTGCCAGCAGCCACACTTGGAGCACTGAAGCTTTCTTT; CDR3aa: CASSHTWSTEAFF